This TCR beta chain was observed in a study of T cells after yellow fever vaccination. CDR3 size: 15 residues. V gave up 4 bases and J gave up 3 bases, with 16 bases separating them. Germline V gene data show CDR1 as SGHRS and CDR2 as YFSETQ. A universal primer site and UMIs were added as TCR cDNA was made by 5'RACE template switching. TCRdb reprocessed the 5' RACE reads with MiXCR, giving one entry per CDR3 protein. The sample shows approximately 6,300 distinct CDR3 sequences, about 6.5% of them seen only once. This clonotype came up many times. Findings and caveats of the study: A faster peak, day 5 versus 15, was reached by the weaker secondary response.

This chain joins TRBV5-1 and TRBJ1-1; no definite D call. The sequence came from a man aged 18 to 29 who received the YFV17D yellow fever vaccine. The source was PBMCs, either bulk or a sorted T-cell subset (CD4+, CD8+, memory, or dextramer-sorted; not recorded which), collected about 2 weeks after the first yellow fever vaccination. CDR3 loop: CASSPKPGIDTEAFF. CDR3 nucleotides: TGCGCCAGCAGCCCGAAGCCCGGGATCGACACTGAAGCTTTCTTT.